This T cell receptor beta chain derives from a study of blood T cell repertoires in COVID-19 (dated by TCRdb to the early 2020s). Study-wide context: The collaborator samples originated in the United States, Italy and Spain and spanned the acute and convalescent phases of COVID-19. The dataset comprised deeply sampled blood TCRbeta repertoires from subjects exposed to, actively infected with, or recovered from COVID-19. The material from the prospective study consisted of cDNA or gDNA derived from T cells, B-cell-depleted T cells, or PBMCs. The repertoires were made available in a free public database intended to serve as a resource for research on the immune response to SARS-CoV-2. HLA class I and class II types, where available, came from metadata supplied by the sample provider rather than from assay-based typing. A de-identified subject ID, COVID-19 status, age in years and sex were almost always included in the sample metadata. Samples were obtained from the ongoing ImmuneRACE study (first 160 participants) and from over 1,000 subjects provided by 6 global collaborators. The research as a whole found: Clinical and demographic metadata were provided uncurated, with the amount varying by source and participant.

As to this clone: Its antigen specificity is not known. Qualities for individual bases were not recorded, and no much larger clone is one base off.

The immunoSEQ Assay, a bias-controlled multiplex PCR, was used to amplify TCRbeta CDR3 regions from genomic DNA. In the authors' own workflow: Within the assay, amplification of reference gene primers was used to estimate how many nucleated cells each sample contained. To quantify the absolute abundance of each unique TCRbeta CDR3 rearrangement, sequence reads were collapsed and filtered. Productive Simpson clonality was computed per sample as the square root of Simpson's diversity index over productive rearrangements. TCRdb limited this immuneACCESS table to in-frame rearrangements with V and J called. A share of clones is missing; checked studies link under half to unresolved V genes, and the rest is unexplained. V and J calls and clone size are given by that table; D and trimming were obtained from the DNA. This sample has about 75,000 clones in its table, and approximately 79% of those were observed once. Just over 2.5% of the sample is taken by the ten largest.

Cut back by 3 bases and 7 bases, the V and J ends lie 11 bases apart. From its cysteine to its phenylalanine, the CDR3 spans 12 amino acids. The DNA shown is the 36-base CDR3, in frame from base 1. Taken from the germline V gene (reference sequence), the CDR1 and CDR2 loops are DFQATT and SNEGSKA. The collaborating institutions used their own protocols to collect whole blood in K2EDTA tubes. For TCRbeta analysis, collaborators shipped samples as frozen whole blood, isolated PBMCs, or DNA extracted from either of those sample types. The chain links TRBV20-1 with TRBJ2-3; TRBD2 is a possible D gene, resting on 6 matching bases. Sequenced: peripheral blood. The TCR originated in a human donor with acute or convalescent COVID-19. The donor label of this sample is uncertain. This receptor carries the CDR3 CSASRDFYTQYF. The DNA sequence is as follows: TGCAGTGCTAGTAGGGACTTCTATACGCAGTATTTT.